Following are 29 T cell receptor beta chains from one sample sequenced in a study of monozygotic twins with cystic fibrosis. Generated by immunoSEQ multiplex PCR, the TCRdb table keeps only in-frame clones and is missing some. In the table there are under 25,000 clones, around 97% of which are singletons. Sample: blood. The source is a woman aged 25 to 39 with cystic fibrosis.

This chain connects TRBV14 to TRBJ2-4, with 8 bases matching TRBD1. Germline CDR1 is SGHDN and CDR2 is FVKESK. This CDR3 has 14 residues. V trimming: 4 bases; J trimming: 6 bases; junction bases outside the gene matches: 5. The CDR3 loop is CASSRTGTGNIQYF. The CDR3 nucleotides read TGTGCCAGCAGCCGAACTGGGACAGGAAACATTCAGTACTTC.

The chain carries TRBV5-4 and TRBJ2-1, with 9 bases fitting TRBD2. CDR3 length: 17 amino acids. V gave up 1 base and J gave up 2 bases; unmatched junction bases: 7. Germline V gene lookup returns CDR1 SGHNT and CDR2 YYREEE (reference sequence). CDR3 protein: CASSLSPSGVTYNEQFF. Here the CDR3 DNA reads TGTGCCAGCAGCTTGTCCCCTAGCGGGGTGACCTACAATGAGCAGTTCTTC.

CDR3: CARRFLGQGRFSGNTIYF. The CDR3 region has the DNA TGTGCCAGAAGGTTTCTCGGACAGGGGCGATTCTCTGGAAACACCATATATTTT. The V and J genes are TRBV5-3 and TRBJ1-3; TRBD1 agrees at 9 bases. Being an ORF, TRBV5-3 has a function that is uncertain. This CDR3 has 18 amino acids. Unmatched junction bases numbered 12, after V lost 5 bases and J lost 0 bases.

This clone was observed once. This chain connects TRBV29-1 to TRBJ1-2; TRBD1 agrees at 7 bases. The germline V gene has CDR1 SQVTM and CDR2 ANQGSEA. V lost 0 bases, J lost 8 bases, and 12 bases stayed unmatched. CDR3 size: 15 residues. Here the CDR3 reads CSVEEGQRGGNGYTF. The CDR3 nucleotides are TGCAGCGTTGAAGAGGGACAGCGGGGGGGAAACGGCTACACCTTC.

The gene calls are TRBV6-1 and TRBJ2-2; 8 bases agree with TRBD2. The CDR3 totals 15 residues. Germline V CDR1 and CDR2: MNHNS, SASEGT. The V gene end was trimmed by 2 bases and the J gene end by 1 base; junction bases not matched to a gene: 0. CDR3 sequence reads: CASSELAGNTGELFF. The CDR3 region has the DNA TGTGCCAGCAGTGAACTAGCGGGGAACACCGGGGAGCTGTTTTTT.

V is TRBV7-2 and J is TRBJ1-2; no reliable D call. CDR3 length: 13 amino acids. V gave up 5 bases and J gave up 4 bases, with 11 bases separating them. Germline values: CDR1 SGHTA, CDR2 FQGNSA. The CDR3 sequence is CASSPTAGYGYTF. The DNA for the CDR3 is TGTGCCAGCAGCCCCACCGCGGGCTATGGCTACACCTTC.

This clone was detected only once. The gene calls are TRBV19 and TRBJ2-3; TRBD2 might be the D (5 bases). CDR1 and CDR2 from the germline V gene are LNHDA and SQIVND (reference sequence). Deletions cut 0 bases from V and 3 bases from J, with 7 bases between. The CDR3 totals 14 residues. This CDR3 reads CASSIDLATDTQYF. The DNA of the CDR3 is TGTGCCAGTAGTATAGACCTAGCAACAGATACGCAGTATTTT. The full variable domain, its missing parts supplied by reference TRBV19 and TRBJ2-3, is DGGITQSPKYLFRKEGQNVTLSCEQNLNHDAMYWYRQDPGQGLRLIYYSQIVNDFQKGDIAEGYSVSREKKESFPLTVTSAQKNPTAFYLCASSIDLATDTQYFGPGTRLTVL.

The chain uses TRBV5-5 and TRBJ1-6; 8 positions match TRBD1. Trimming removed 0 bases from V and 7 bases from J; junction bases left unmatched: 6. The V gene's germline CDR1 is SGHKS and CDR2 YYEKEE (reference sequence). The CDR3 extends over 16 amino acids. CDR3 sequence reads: CASSLAQGAGNSPLHF. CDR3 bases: TGTGCCAGCAGCTTGGCTCAGGGGGCAGGAAATTCACCCCTCCACTTT.

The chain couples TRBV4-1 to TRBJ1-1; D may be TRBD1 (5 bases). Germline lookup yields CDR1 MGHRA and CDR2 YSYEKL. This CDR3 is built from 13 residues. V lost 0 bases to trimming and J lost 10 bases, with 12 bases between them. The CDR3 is CASSQDPGRGAFF. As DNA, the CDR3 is TGCGCCAGCAGCCAAGATCCGGGGAGGGGAGCTTTCTTT.

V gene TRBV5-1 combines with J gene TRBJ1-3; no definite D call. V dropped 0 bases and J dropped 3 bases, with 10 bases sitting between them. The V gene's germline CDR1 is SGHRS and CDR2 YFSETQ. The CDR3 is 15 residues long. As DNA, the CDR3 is TGCGCCAGCAGCTTGGGGTCGGGCCGTGGAAACACCATATATTTT. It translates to CASSLGSGRGNTIYF.

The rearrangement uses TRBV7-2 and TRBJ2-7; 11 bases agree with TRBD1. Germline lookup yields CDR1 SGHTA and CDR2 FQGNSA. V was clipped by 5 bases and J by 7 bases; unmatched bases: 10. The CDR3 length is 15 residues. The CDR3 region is CASSLGQGASLEQYF. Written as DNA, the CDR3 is TGTGCCAGCAGCCTAGGACAGGGGGCGTCTTTGGAGCAGTACTTC.

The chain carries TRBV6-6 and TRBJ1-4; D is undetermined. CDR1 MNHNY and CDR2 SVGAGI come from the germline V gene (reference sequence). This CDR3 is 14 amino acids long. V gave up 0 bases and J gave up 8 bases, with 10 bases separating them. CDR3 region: CASSYSHMIEKLFF. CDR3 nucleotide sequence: TGTGCCAGCAGTTACTCTCATATGATAGAAAAACTGTTTTTT.

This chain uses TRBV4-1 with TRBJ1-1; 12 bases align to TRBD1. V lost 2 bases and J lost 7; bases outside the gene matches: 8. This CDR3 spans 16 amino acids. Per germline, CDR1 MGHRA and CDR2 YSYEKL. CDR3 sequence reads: CASSQRGQGAGIEAFF. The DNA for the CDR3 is TGCGCCAGCAGCCAAAGGGGACAGGGGGCGGGTATTGAAGCTTTCTTT.

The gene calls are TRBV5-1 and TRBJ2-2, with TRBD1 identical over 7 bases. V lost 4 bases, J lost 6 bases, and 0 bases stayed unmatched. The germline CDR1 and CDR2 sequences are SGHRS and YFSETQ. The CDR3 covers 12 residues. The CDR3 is CASSQGAGELFF. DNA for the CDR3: TGCGCCAGCAGCCAGGGGGCCGGGGAGCTGTTTTTT.

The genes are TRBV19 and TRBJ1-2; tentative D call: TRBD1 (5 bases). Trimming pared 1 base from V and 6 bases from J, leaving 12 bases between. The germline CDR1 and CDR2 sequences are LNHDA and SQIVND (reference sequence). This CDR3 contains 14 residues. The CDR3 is CASSIVKGLDGYTF. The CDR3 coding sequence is TGTGCCAGTAGTATAGTAAAGGGGTTGGATGGCTACACCTTC.

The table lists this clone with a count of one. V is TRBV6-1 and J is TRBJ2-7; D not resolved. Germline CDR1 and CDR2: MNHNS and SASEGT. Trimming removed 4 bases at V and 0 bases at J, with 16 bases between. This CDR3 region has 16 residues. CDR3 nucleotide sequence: TGTGCCAGCAGTGTGATGGAGCGAGGCAACTCCTACGAGCAGTACTTC. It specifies CASSVMERGNSYEQYF.

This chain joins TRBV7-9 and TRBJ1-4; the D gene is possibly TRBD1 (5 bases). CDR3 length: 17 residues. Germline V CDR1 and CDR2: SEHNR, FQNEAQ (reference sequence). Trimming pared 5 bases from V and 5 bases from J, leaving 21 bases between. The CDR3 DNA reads TGTGCCAGCAGCCATTCCTTAACCGGGACCGAGAATGAAAAACTGTTTTTT. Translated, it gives CASSHSLTGTENEKLFF.

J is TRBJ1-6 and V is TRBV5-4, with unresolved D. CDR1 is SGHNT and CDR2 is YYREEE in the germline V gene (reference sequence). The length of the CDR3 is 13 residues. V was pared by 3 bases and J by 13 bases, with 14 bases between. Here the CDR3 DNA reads TGTGCCAGCAGCTCGGACCGCCCAAGCCCCCTCCACTTT. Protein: CASSSDRPSPLHF.

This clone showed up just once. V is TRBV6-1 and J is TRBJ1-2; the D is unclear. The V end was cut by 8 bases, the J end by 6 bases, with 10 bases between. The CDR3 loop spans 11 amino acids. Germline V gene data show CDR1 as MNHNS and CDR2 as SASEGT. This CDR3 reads CASLSGHGYTF. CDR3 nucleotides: TGTGCCAGCTTATCCGGTCATGGCTACACCTTC.

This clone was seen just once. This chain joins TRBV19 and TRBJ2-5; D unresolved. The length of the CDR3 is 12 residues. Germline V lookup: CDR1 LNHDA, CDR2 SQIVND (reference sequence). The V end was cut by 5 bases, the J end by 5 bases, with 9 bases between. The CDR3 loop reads CASSFGSETQYF. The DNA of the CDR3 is TGTGCCAGTAGTTTTGGTTCGGAGACCCAGTACTTC.

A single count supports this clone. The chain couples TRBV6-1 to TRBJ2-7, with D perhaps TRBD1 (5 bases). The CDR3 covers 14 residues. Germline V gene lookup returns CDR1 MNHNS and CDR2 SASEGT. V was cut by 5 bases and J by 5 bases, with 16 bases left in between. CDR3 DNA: TGTGCCAGCAGTCAACAGGCCCTTAACGACGAGCAGTACTTC. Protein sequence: CASSQQALNDEQYF.

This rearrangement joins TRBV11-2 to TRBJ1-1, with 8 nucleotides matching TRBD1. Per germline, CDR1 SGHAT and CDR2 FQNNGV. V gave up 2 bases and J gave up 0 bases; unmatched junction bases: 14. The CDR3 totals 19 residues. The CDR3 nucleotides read TGTGCCAGCAGCTTACTATTAGTTGGGACAGGCCGAATGAACACTGAAGCTTTCTTT. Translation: CASSLLLVGTGRMNTEAFF.

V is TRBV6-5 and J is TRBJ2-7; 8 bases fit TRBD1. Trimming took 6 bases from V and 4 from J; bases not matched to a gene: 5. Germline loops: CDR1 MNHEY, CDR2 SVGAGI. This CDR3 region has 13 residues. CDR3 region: CASSRGQGYEQYF. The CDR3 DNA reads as TGTGCCAGCAGCCGTGGACAGGGATACGAGCAGTACTTC.

CDR3 in amino acids: CASSGGQMNSPLHF. The CDR3 DNA follows: TGTGCCAGCAGCGGAGGACAGATGAATTCACCCCTCCACTTT. This chain uses TRBV7-8 with TRBJ1-6; TRBD1 might be the D (6 bases). The CDR3 extends over 14 amino acids. The germline gives CDR1 SGHVS, CDR2 FQNEAQ. Deletions cut 5 bases from V and 7 bases from J, with 12 bases between.

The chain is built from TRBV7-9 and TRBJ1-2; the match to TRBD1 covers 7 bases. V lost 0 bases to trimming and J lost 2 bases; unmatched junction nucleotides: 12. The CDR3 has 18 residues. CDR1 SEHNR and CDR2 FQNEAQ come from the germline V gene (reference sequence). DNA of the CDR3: TGTGCCAGCAGCTTAGCCGGGACAGTTTTTAACAAAAACTATGGCTACACCTTC. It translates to CASSLAGTVFNKNYGYTF.

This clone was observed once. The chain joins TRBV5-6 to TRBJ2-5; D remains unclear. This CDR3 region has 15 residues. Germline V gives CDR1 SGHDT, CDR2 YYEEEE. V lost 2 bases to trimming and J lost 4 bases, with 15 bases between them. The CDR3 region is CASSLTMIGGETQYF. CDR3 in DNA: TGTGCCAGCAGCTTAACTATGATAGGCGGAGAGACCCAGTACTTC.

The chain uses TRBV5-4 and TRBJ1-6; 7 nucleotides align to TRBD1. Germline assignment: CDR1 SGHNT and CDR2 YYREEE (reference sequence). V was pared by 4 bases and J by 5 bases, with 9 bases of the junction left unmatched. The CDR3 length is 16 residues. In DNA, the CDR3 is TGTGCCAGCAGCCCTCTTCCAGGGGGGGATAATTCACCCCTCCACTTT. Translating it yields CASSPLPGGDNSPLHF.

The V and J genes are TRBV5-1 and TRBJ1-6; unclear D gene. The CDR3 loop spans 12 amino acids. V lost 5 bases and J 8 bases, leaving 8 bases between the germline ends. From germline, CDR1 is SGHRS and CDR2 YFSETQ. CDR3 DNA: TGCGCCAGCAGTCACGGGGATTCACCCCTCCACTTT. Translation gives CASSHGDSPLHF.

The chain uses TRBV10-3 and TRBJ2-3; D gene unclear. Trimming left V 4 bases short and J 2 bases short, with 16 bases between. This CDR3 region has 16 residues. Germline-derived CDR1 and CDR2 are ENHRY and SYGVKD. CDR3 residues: CAISVLQASPTDTQYF. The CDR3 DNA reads TGTGCCATCAGTGTATTGCAAGCTAGTCCCACAGATACGCAGTATTTT.